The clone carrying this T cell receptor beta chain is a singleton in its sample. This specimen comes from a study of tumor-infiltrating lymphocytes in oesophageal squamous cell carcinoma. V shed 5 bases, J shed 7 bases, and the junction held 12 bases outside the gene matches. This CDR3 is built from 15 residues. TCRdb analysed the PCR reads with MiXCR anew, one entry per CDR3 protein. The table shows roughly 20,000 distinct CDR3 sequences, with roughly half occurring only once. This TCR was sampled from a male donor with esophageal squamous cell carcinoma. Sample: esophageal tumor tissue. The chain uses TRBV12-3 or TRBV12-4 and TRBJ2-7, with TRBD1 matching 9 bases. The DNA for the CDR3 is TGTGCCAGCAGTATTGGACAGGGGCACTACAATGAGCAGTACTTC. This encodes CASSIGQGHYNEQYF.